This T cell receptor beta chain is drawn from a study of T cells in localized non-small cell lung cancer. The CDR3 loop spans 15 amino acids. V lost 5 bases, J lost 4 bases, and 8 bases stayed unmatched. Germline V gene sequence: CDR1 SGHAT, CDR2 FQDESV (reference sequence). Clones were read by immunoSEQ multiplex PCR, and TCRdb kept only the in-frame ones, dropping some. This repertoire shows roughly 30,000 clones, roughly 80% found once; its top ten account for approximately 5.4%. Concerning this clone: What it binds is unknown.

Study observations and caveats: Compared with tumor, uninvolved adjacent lung displayed greater T cell clonality, ranking highest overall. Greater T cell density in blood accompanied longer overall survival. Paired adjacent lung recovered a median around 52 of the top 100 tumor clones. Sequencing was restricted to one tumor region; therefore, heterogeneity remains possible.

This sequence joins TRBV11-1 and TRBJ1-2; 9 bases line up with TRBD1. The sequence came from a man aged 35-75 years with stage III lung adenocarcinoma. The sample was peripheral blood mononuclear cells, taken before any cancer treatment. This CDR3 reads CASSELMTGGYGYTF. CDR3 bases: TGTGCCAGCAGCGAACTGATGACAGGGGGCTATGGCTACACCTTC.